The clone carrying this T cell receptor beta chain came up once. Its target is unknown. The CDR3 runs 14 residues. V trimming: 6 bases; J trimming: 0 bases; junction bases outside the gene matches: 5. Germline V gene sequence: CDR1 SQVTM, CDR2 ANQGSEA. The data stem from a study of CD8 T cells in Susac syndrome. Overall study findings and caveats: Among people with Susac, CD8+ clonal expansion was greatest in TEMRA cells and active patients.

Patients with Susac syndrome met the recently defined diagnostic criteria for definite or probable disease. Random hexamers were used to reverse transcribe the RNA input (0.5 to 1 ug). Across 54 Vbeta and 13 Jbeta, immunoSEQ multiplex PCR amplified TCR beta CDR3. Using its own MiXCR run on the immunoSEQ multiplex PCR reads, TCRdb lists one record per CDR3 protein. Found here are approximately 100,000 distinct CDR3 sequences, roughly 95% of them singletons; the top ten hold about 0.41%. The source is a human donor with Susac syndrome. The J gene is TRBJ1-1, the V gene TRBV29-1; 9 nucleotides line up with TRBD1. Sequenced material: CD8+ T cells from PBMCs. The CDR3: CSVWTGEMNTEAFF. For the CDR3, the DNA is TGCAGCGTATGGACAGGGGAAATGAACACTGAAGCTTTCTTT.